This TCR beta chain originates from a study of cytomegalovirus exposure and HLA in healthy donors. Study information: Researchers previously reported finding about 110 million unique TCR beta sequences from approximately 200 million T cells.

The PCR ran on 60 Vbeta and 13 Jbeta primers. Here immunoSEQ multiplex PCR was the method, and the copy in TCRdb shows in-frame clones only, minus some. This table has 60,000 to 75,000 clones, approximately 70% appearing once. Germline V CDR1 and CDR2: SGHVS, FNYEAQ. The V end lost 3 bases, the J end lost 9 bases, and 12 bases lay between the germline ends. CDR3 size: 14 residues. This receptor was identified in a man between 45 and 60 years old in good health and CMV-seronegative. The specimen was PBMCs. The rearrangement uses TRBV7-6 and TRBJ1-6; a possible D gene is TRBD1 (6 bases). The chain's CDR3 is CASSLGARASPLHF. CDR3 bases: TGTGCCAGCAGCTTGGGGGCGAGGGCTTCACCCCTCCACTTT.